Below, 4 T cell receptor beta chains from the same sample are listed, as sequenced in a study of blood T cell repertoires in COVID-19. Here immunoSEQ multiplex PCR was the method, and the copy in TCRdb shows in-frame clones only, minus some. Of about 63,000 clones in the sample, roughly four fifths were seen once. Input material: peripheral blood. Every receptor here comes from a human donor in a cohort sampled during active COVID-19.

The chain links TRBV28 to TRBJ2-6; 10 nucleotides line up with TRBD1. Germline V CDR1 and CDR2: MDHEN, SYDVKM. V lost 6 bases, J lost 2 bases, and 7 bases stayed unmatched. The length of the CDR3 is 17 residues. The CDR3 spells CASRAGTGAAGANVLTF. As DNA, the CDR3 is TGTGCCAGCAGGGCCGGGACAGGGGCGGCTGGGGCCAACGTCCTGACTTTC.

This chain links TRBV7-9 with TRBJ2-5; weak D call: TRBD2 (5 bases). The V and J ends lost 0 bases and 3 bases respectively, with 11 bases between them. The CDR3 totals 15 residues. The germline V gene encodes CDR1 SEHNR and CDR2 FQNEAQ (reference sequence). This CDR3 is CASSLALRGEETQYF. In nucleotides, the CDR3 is TGTGCCAGCAGCTTAGCGCTTCGGGGAGAAGAGACCCAGTACTTC.

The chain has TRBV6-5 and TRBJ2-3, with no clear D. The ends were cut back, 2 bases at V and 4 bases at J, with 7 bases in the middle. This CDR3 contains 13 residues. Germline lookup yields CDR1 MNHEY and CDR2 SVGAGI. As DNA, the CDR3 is TGTGCCAGCAGTTACATGCCAGCAGATACGCAGTATTTT. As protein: CASSYMPADTQYF.

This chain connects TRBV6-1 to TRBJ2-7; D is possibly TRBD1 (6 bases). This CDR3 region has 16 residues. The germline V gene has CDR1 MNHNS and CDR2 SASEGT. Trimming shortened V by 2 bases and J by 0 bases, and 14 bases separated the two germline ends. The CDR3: CASSETITGSSYEQYF. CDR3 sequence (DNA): TGTGCCAGCAGTGAAACGATTACAGGGAGCTCCTACGAGCAGTACTTC.